The 4 T cell receptor beta chains in this list originate from one sample, sequenced in a study of blood T cell repertoires in COVID-19. Profiled with immunoSEQ multiplex PCR; TCRdb holds only in-frame clones, not every one. The sample contains approximately 100,000 clones, approximately 92% of which appear only once. The sample was peripheral blood. Receptors were obtained from a woman of 80 years or more with acute or convalescent COVID-19.

The chain couples TRBV18 to TRBJ1-1; D gene ambiguous. Germline V gene data show CDR1 as KGHSH and CDR2 as LQKENI. The V gene lost 3 bases and the J gene lost 7 bases, with 9 bases spanning the gap. CDR3 size: 12 residues. The CDR3 coding sequence is TGTGCCAGCTCACCCCTCCGCGATGAAGCTTTCTTT. Protein product: CASSPLRDEAFF.

V is TRBV6-2 or TRBV6-3 and J is TRBJ2-7; 7 bases fit TRBD1. Germline values: CDR1 MNHEY, CDR2 SVGEGT. This CDR3 has 21 residues. Trimming cost V 0 bases and J 3 bases; bases outside gene matches: 23. The CDR3 DNA is TGTGCCAGCAGTTACTCGATGGTACAGTCAGGGGTGGACAGGTGGGACTACGAGCAGTACTTC. This translates into CASSYSMVQSGVDRWDYEQYF.

This chain uses TRBV7-8 with TRBJ2-1; 7 nucleotides match TRBD2. V was pared by 6 bases and J by 8 bases, with 7 bases of the junction left unmatched. This CDR3 spans 13 amino acids. The V gene's germline CDR1 is SGHVS and CDR2 FQNEAQ. The CDR3: CASRGGVLDEQFF. The CDR3 bases are TGTGCCAGCAGGGGAGGGGTTTTAGATGAGCAGTTCTTC.

The rearrangement uses TRBV12-3 or TRBV12-4 and TRBJ2-3, with a tentative D call TRBD2 (6 bases). This CDR3 spans 13 amino acids. V was pared by 9 bases and J by 0 bases, with 10 bases between. For the CDR3, the DNA is TGTGCCAGTATACGGGGGAGCACAGATACGCAGTATTTT. Residues: CASIRGSTDTQYF.